Sequencing of this T cell receptor (beta chain) was carried out in a study of cytomegalovirus exposure and HLA in healthy donors. With 60 Vbeta and 13 Jbeta primers, the PCR was carried out. Here immunoSEQ multiplex PCR was the method, and the copy in TCRdb shows in-frame clones only, minus some. The sample shows fewer than 200,000 clones, 12% of them seen only once. The CDR3 is 13 amino acids. Between the trimmed V and J ends, which lost 5 bases and 2 bases, there was a span of 10 bases. Germline CDR1 and CDR2: SGHRS and YFSETQ. There are a few counts of this clone. The chain couples TRBV5-1 to TRBJ2-5, with D perhaps matching TRBD1 (6 bases). The source is a man aged 50-59 years in good health and CMV-seropositive. Sequencing was done on a sample of PBMCs. CDR3 region: CASRTGPQETQYF. The CDR3 region has the DNA TGCGCCAGCAGGACAGGTCCTCAAGAGACCCAGTACTTC.